Reported below is one T cell receptor beta chain. Its antigen is currently unknown. The CDR3 covers 14 residues. V lost 4 bases and J 5 bases, leaving 9 bases between the germline ends. Germline V gives CDR1 MNHEY, CDR2 SMNVEV (reference sequence). This sample is part of a study of T cells after yellow fever vaccination. 5'RACE template switching added a universal primer site and UMIs to TCR cDNA. MiXCR was run by TCRdb on the 5' RACE reads, yielding one entry per CDR3 protein. The sample lists under 100,000 distinct CDR3 sequences, 4.5% to 6% occurring once. Study conclusions and caveats: Peak timing came faster in the weaker secondary response, day 5 versus 15.

Material: CD8+ T cells sorted from PBMCs, obtained 10 days after the yellow fever booster vaccination. This chain connects TRBV27 to TRBJ1-6; D is undetermined. The sequence derives from a man younger than 30 who received the YFV17D yellow fever vaccine. Here the CDR3 DNA reads TGTGCCAGCAGTTCCGGGTCTGATAATTCACCCCTCCACTTT. It translates to CASSSGSDNSPLHF.